The 16 T cell receptor beta chains in this list originate from one sample, sequenced in a study of T-cell reconstitution after alpha-beta-depleted transplantation in children. Unique molecular identifiers were incorporated into the prepared TCRbeta library. TCRdb passed the PCR reads through MiXCR, listing each CDR3 protein once. Among approximately 250,000 distinct CDR3 sequences listed, approximately 9.8% were seen once. Here the sequenced sample was PBMCs from the stem cell graft donor, taken from the stem cell graft. The receptors shown here come from a human donor who donated a stem cell graft to a child with SCID.

This clonotype was counted ten times or more. The J gene is TRBJ2-1, the V gene TRBV5-1, with D unclear. The CDR3 is 13 residues long. Germline CDR1 SGHRS, CDR2 YFSETQ. V was cut by 4 bases and J by 8 bases, with 13 bases left in between. CDR3 residues: CASSHLLVDEQFF. DNA of the CDR3: TGCGCCAGCAGCCACCTCTTAGTGGATGAGCAGTTCTTC.

This clonotype was found many times. V is TRBV7-8 and J is TRBJ2-7; possible D gene TRBD2, 6 bases. The V end lost 6 bases, the J end lost 1 base, and 16 bases lay between the germline ends. Germline V CDR1 and CDR2: SGHVS, FQNEAQ. This CDR3 comprises 15 residues. CDR3 DNA: TGTGCCAGCAGACGGGAGCTAGCGCGATCCTACGAGCAGTACTTC. Its protein product is CASRRELARSYEQYF.

The chain carries TRBV20-1 and TRBJ2-1; D perhaps matches TRBD2 (6 bases). The CDR3 is made up of 18 amino acids. The germline gives CDR1 DFQATT, CDR2 SNEGSKA (reference sequence). The germline V and J ends were trimmed by 3 bases and 0 bases, with 21 bases remaining between them. The CDR3 DNA is TGCAGTGCTAGCCCGAGGGGAGCGGGCCAGGGCTCCTACAATGAGCAGTTCTTC. Protein sequence: CSASPRGAGQGSYNEQFF.

This clonotype was seen repeatedly, ten times or more. DNA of the CDR3: TGCGCCAGCAGCTCGGGACAGGGCAGAGATACGCAGTATTTT. It translates to CASSSGQGRDTQYF. This chain connects TRBV5-1 to TRBJ2-3, with TRBD1 matching over 9 bases. CDR1 and CDR2 from the germline V gene are SGHRS and YFSETQ. This CDR3 comprises 14 residues. After removal of 3 bases from V and 5 bases from J, the junction contained 4 bases not matched to a gene.

The rearrangement joins TRBV6-1 to TRBJ2-6; tentative D call: TRBD1 (6 bases). The CDR3 loop spans 17 amino acids. Trimming removed 5 bases at V and 1 base at J, with 15 bases between. The V gene's germline CDR1 is MNHNS and CDR2 SASEGT. CDR3 protein: CASSPLIRGSGANVLTF. CDR3 nucleotide sequence: TGTGCCAGCAGTCCCCTCATTAGGGGGTCTGGGGCCAACGTCCTGACTTTC.

This clonotype occurred a few times. The rearrangement links TRBV2 to TRBJ2-3; D gene unclear. CDR1 SNHLY and CDR2 FYNNEI come from the germline V gene. Trimming shortened V by 8 bases and J by 5 bases, and 11 bases separated the two germline ends. The CDR3 has 12 residues. Here the CDR3 reads CASRRSGDTQYF. CDR3 coding DNA: TGTGCCAGCCGCCGGTCTGGAGATACGCAGTATTTT.

This clonotype was counted a few times. One base away lies a much larger clone, so this may be a sequencing read error. V gene TRBV5-6 combines with J gene TRBJ2-1; D unresolved. The CDR3 length is 12 residues. Trimming removed 1 base at V and 11 bases at J, with 10 bases between. Germline-derived CDR1 and CDR2 are SGHDT and YYEEEE. Here the CDR3 DNA reads TGTGCCAGCAGCTTGCCTCTAAATCAGCAGTTCTTC. This encodes CASSLPLNQQFF.

This clonotype was counted many times. CDR3 DNA: TGCAGTGCCCTCGGACAGGGCGATTCACCCCTCCACTTT. Translated: CSALGQGDSPLHF. V gene TRBV20-1 combines with J gene TRBJ1-6; 8 bases line up with TRBD1. V lost 6 bases to trimming and J lost 8 bases; unmatched junction nucleotides: 6. The CDR3 has 13 residues. Germline loops: CDR1 DFQATT, CDR2 SNEGSKA (reference sequence).

This clonotype was seen ten or more times. V usage is TRBV15 and J usage is TRBJ2-1; either TRBD1 or TRBD2 may supply D (5 bases each). The V end lost 1 base, the J end lost 2 bases, and 6 bases lay between the germline ends. The CDR3 extends over 14 amino acids. Germline-derived CDR1 and CDR2 are LNHNV and YYDKDF (reference sequence). The CDR3 reads CATSRGGAYNEQFF. Here the CDR3 DNA reads TGTGCCACCAGCAGAGGAGGGGCCTACAATGAGCAGTTCTTC. Filled out from reference TRBV15 and TRBJ2-1, the complete variable domain reads DAMVIQNPRYQVTQFGKPVTLSCSQTLNHNVMYWYQQKSSQAPKLLFHYYDKDFNNEADTPDNFQSRRPNTSFCFLDIRSPGLGDTAMYLCATSRGGAYNEQFFGPGTRLTVL.

This clonotype was recorded at least ten times. This chain connects TRBV20-1 to TRBJ1-5, with D uncertain. The V end lost 1 base, the J end lost 3 bases, and 13 bases lay between the germline ends. The germline V gene encodes CDR1 DFQATT and CDR2 SNEGSKA (reference sequence). The CDR3 runs to 15 residues. The CDR3 loop is CSARVVSGINQPQHF. CDR3 nucleotides: TGCAGTGCTAGAGTCGTGTCCGGAATCAATCAGCCCCAGCATTTT.

This clonotype has at least ten counts. The chain is built from TRBV5-5 and TRBJ1-2, with TRBD1 identical over 9 bases. V lost 5 bases and J lost 6; bases outside the gene matches: 11. The length of the CDR3 is 15 residues. In germline, CDR1 is SGHKS, CDR2 YYEKEE (reference sequence). This CDR3 reads CASSPKPGTGNGYTF. CDR3 DNA sequence: TGTGCCAGCAGTCCCAAACCCGGGACAGGGAATGGCTACACCTTC.

This clonotype was seen at least ten times. The chain joins TRBV12-3 or TRBV12-4 to TRBJ1-1; possible D gene TRBD1, 6 bases. This CDR3 is 18 amino acids long. V was clipped by 7 bases and J by 3 bases, with 27 bases between them. In DNA, the CDR3 is TGTGCCAGCACCGCGACGGGGGTTTGGGGGCGGCCGGACACTGAAGCTTTCTTT. Residues: CASTATGVWGRPDTEAFF.

This clonotype was seen at least ten times. The chain combines TRBV5-1 with TRBJ2-5, with no clear D. CDR1 SGHRS and CDR2 YFSETQ come from the germline V gene. The CDR3 is made up of 12 amino acids. V shed 0 bases and J shed 6 bases, with 6 bases lying between them. The CDR3 region has the DNA TGCGCCAGCAGCTTGGCGAACAAGACCCAGTACTTC. Translating gives CASSLANKTQYF.

Ten or more counts support this clonotype. V usage is TRBV2 and J usage is TRBJ1-1; tentative D call: TRBD1 (5 bases). The CDR3 totals 17 residues. V lost 8 bases and J lost 1, with 23 bases in between. Germline assignment: CDR1 SNHLY and CDR2 FYNNEI. CDR3 sequence reads: CASEGPGSTKGNTEAFF. CDR3 coding DNA: TGTGCCAGCGAGGGGCCCGGCAGCACAAAGGGGAACACTGAAGCTTTCTTT. The full variable domain, with the rest looked up from reference TRBV2 and TRBJ1-1, is EPEVTQTPSHQVTQMGQEVILRCVPISNHLYFYWYRQILGQKVEFLVSFYNNEISEKSEIFDDQFSVERPDGSNFTLKIRSTKLEDSAMYFCASEGPGSTKGNTEAFFGQGTRLTVV.

There are many counts of this clonotype. The CDR3 coding sequence is TGTGCCAGCAGTTTGCGACAGGGGCTTTACAATGAGCAGTTCTTC. It translates to CASSLRQGLYNEQFF. This sequence joins TRBV27 and TRBJ2-1; 8 bases line up with TRBD1. Per the germline V gene, CDR1 is MNHEY and CDR2 is SMNVEV (reference sequence). The junction had 5 bases not matched to a gene; V was cut back by 3 bases and J by 4 bases. This CDR3 is 15 amino acids long.

This clonotype was seen repeatedly, ten times or more. The junction differs from germline at one of its ends, possibly a read error. The CDR3 protein is CASSLVGGTTHYSEQFF. In DNA, the CDR3 is TGTGCCAGCAGCTTAGTGGGCGGGACCACACATTACAGTGAGCAGTTCTTC. The chain has TRBV7-2 and TRBJ2-1; a weak D match, TRBD2 (6 bases). The germline CDR1 and CDR2 sequences are SGHTA and FQGNSA. This CDR3 is built from 17 residues.